Shown below are 10 T cell receptor beta chains from a single sample sequenced in a study of T cell repertoires in cytomegalovirus infection. TCRdb independently ran MiXCR on the reads; one entry per CDR3 protein. Of hundreds of thousands of distinct CDR3 sequences in the sample, around a sixth were seen once. Input material: PBMCs. The receptors were sampled from a human donor in good health (CMV status not recorded). Some clones in this sample may be carry-over from other donors' samples.

This clonotype appeared many times. CDR3 DNA: TGTGCCAGCAGTTACTCCGGACAGGCTGGGGAGACCCAGTACTTC. Amino acid sequence: CASSYSGQAGETQYF. V is TRBV6-6 and J is TRBJ2-5, with 7 bases fitting TRBD1. Germline CDR1 reads MNHNY; CDR2 reads SVGAGI (reference sequence). The CDR3 runs 15 residues. Unmatched junction bases numbered 6, after V lost 0 bases and J lost 5 bases.

This clonotype was detected ten times or more. The chain joins TRBV6-1 to TRBJ2-7, with 7 bases fitting TRBD1. The CDR3 runs 15 residues. The germline CDR1 and CDR2 sequences are MNHNS and SASEGT. J lost 1 base, V lost 5 bases, and 8 bases had no gene match. CDR3 residues: CASSSARGFSYEQYF. The CDR3 nucleotides read TGTGCCAGCAGTAGCGCCAGGGGGTTTTCCTACGAGCAGTACTTC.

V is TRBV23-1 and J is TRBJ2-5; TRBD1 aligns across 10 bases. TRBV23-1 is placed among ORFs of uncertain function. Trimming cost V 3 bases and J 2 bases; bases outside gene matches: 3. There are 15 residues in the CDR3. The CDR3 nucleotides read TGCGCCAGCAGTCACGGACAGGGGGATCAAGAGACCCAGTACTTC. As protein: CASSHGQGDQETQYF.

This clonotype was picked up a small number of times. The chain couples TRBV12-3 or TRBV12-4 to TRBJ1-1; tentative D call: TRBD1 (5 bases). The CDR3 is 15 residues long. V was pared by 8 bases and J by 6 bases, with 22 bases between. This CDR3 is CASGSGGSMAPEAFF. In DNA, the CDR3 is TGTGCCAGCGGGTCCGGGGGTAGTATGGCCCCTGAAGCTTTCTTT.

The V gene is TRBV13, the J gene TRBJ2-4, with D perhaps matching TRBD1 or TRBD2 (5 bases each). V dropped 9 bases and J dropped 1 base, with 28 bases sitting between them. Per the germline V gene, CDR1 is PRHDT and CDR2 is FYEKMQ (reference sequence). This CDR3 spans 19 amino acids. The CDR3 here is CASSLGPLQVGDAKNIQYF. The CDR3 bases are TGTGCCAGTAGTCTAGGCCCCTTACAGGTCGGGGACGCCAAAAACATTCAGTACTTC.

In this sample, this clonotype turned up many times. The chain links TRBV11-2 to TRBJ1-6; no reliable D call. The CDR3 loop spans 13 amino acids. CDR1 and CDR2 from the germline V gene are SGHAT and FQNNGV. V was pared by 0 bases and J by 9 bases, with 6 bases between. The CDR3 sequence is CASSLDRRSPLHF. Written as DNA, the CDR3 is TGTGCCAGCAGCTTAGATCGGCGTTCACCCCTCCACTTT. The full variable domain, its missing parts supplied by reference TRBV11-2 and TRBJ1-6, is EAGVAQSPRYKIIEKRQSVAFWCNPISGHATLYWYQQILGQGPKLLIQFQNNGVVDDSQLPKDRFSAERLKGVDSTLKIQPAKLEDSAVYLCASSLDRRSPLHFGNGTRLTVT.

This clonotype was observed many times. The rearrangement uses TRBV11-2 and TRBJ1-5; D is undetermined. V was clipped by 1 base and J by 5 bases, with 12 bases between them. Looked up from germline, CDR1 is SGHAT and CDR2 is FQNNGV. The CDR3 loop spans 15 amino acids. In nucleotides, the CDR3 is TGTGCCAGCAGCTTAGGGCCTCGGAGGGATCAGCCCCAGCATTTT. The encoded protein is CASSLGPRRDQPQHF.

This clonotype was counted a single time. CDR3 amino acids: CSARDLQYTEAFF. The CDR3 coding sequence is TGCAGTGCTAGAGATCTACAGTACACTGAAGCTTTCTTT. The chain joins TRBV20-1 to TRBJ1-1; D gene ambiguous. The CDR3 contains 13 residues. The V gene's germline CDR1 is DFQATT and CDR2 SNEGSKA (reference sequence). V was cut by 0 bases and J by 3 bases, with 8 bases left in between.

V and J are TRBV12-3 or TRBV12-4 and TRBJ2-1, with D unclear. Trimming stripped 6 bases from V and 15 bases from J, with 27 bases between. CDR3 size: 15 residues. CDR3 protein: CASSQKTSNRFVRFF. CDR3 nucleotide sequence: TGTGCCAGCAGCCAGAAGACTTCGAATCGGTTCGTACGGTTCTTC.

This clonotype showed up just a few times. This chain links TRBV5-1 with TRBJ2-6; 7 nucleotides align to TRBD1. There are 15 residues in the CDR3. V shed 7 bases, J shed 4 bases, and the junction held 8 bases outside the gene matches. The germline V gene has CDR1 SGHRS and CDR2 YFSETQ. CDR3 region: CASSRTGWGANVLTF. Here the CDR3 DNA reads TGCGCCAGCTCGAGGACAGGCTGGGGGGCCAACGTCCTGACTTTC.